This is a list of T cell receptor beta chains from one sample in a study of beta chain features in type 1 diabetes. Only in-frame clones appear in the TCRdb table, and some are missing; sequencing was by immunoSEQ multiplex PCR. Seen here are about 660,000 clones, about 14% observed once, and the top ten hold 0.04%. The sequenced sample consisted of naive CD4+ T cells from blood. Every receptor here comes from a man aged 18 to 35 with type 1 diabetes. The CDR3 runs from the conserved cysteine through the conserved F or W. The D gene is left open where the match is weak. Only some rows state a clone size, as once, few, many or a class for expanded clones.

d_gene	v_gene	j_gene	abundance	CDR3nt	CDR3aa
-	TRBV7-9	TRBJ2-5	-	TGTGCCAGCAGCTTAGTAGGAACTTCCCAAGAGACCCAGTACTTC	CASSLVGTSQETQYF
TRBD1	TRBV7-7	TRBJ2-2	-	TGTGCTAGCAAGACAGGGGGAAACACCGGGGAGCTTTTTTTT	CASKTGGNTGELFF
-	TRBV11-2	TRBJ1-1	few	TGTGCCAGCAGCTCCGGGATGAACACTGAAGCTTTCTTT	CASSSGMNTEAFF
-	TRBV7-6	TRBJ1-1	-	TGTGCCAGCAGCTTAGCGAGTCTGCGCACTGAAGCTTTCTTT	CASSLASLRTEAFF
-	TRBV5-1	TRBJ2-7	-	TGCGCCAGCAGCTCGTCACCTGTGGGGGGTCCTTGGAACTACGAGCAGTACTTC	CASSSSPVGGPWNYEQYF
TRBD1	TRBV12-5	TRBJ1-1	-	TGTGCTAGTGGTTTGGCCCCCGTCCTGGGACAGGGTACGAACACTGAAGCTTTCTTT	CASGLAPVLGQGTNTEAFF
-	TRBV30	TRBJ1-5	-	TGTGCCTGGAGTGTATCTGGGGGTCGGGGGCAGCCCCAGCATTTT	CAWSVSGGRGQPQHF
-	TRBV5-1	TRBJ2-1	-	TGCGCCAGCAGCCCAGACTCGTCCGCCTACAATGAGCAGTTCTTC	CASSPDSSAYNEQFF
TRBD1	TRBV7-8	TRBJ2-3	-	TGTGCCAGCAGCTCCAGGGACAGGGGAGTGTATACGCAGTATTTT	CASSSRDRGVYTQYF
-	TRBV7-8	TRBJ1-1	few	TGTGCCAGCAGCTTAGAGAAGGGGTATGCTGAAGCTTTCTTT	CASSLEKGYAEAFF
-	TRBV5-1	TRBJ2-2	-	TGCGCCAGCAGCCCCCGGGGGGCGGGAGCGAACACCGGGGAGCTGTTTTTT	CASSPRGAGANTGELFF
-	TRBV5-4	TRBJ2-4	-	TGTGCCAGCAGCTTAGGCGGGCCCAAAAACATTCAGTACTTC	CASSLGGPKNIQYF
TRBD1	TRBV7-9	TRBJ1-1	few	TGTGCCAGCAGGCAGGGGGCTTGGGACACTGAAGCTTTCTTT	CASRQGAWDTEAFF
-	TRBV18	TRBJ2-7	-	TGTGCCAGCTCACTCCTAGGACAAGGGTCCTACGAGCAGTACTTC	CASSLLGQGSYEQYF
-	TRBV10-3	TRBJ2-5	-	TGTGCCATCAGTGAATTTAGAGGGGCAGAGACCCAGTACTTC	CAISEFRGAETQYF
-	TRBV28	TRBJ2-4	-	TGTGCCAGTCAACCCGCTCCCTTCAGCATTCAGTACTTC	CASQPAPFSIQYF
-	TRBV18	TRBJ2-4	few	TGTGCCAGCTCACCGCTAGCCGGGGCCGCAGGCATTCAGTACTTC	CASSPLAGAAGIQYF
TRBD1	TRBV29-1	TRBJ1-2	-	TGCAGCGTTGAAAGTCGGTCCGGGACAGGGGGCGTCCTCTATGGCTACACCTTC	CSVESRSGTGGVLYGYTF
-	TRBV7-2	TRBJ1-3	few	TGTGCCAGCAGCCCCTTGGGGCCTACAGGAAACACCATATATTTT	CASSPLGPTGNTIYF
-	TRBV5-1	TRBJ2-7	-	TGCGCCAGCAGCTTGTTCGGGGGAGAGGTGGTGAAAGAGCAGTACTTC	CASSLFGGEVVKEQYF
-	TRBV10-3	TRBJ1-2	-	TGTGCCATCAAGTTTCAGGATGGCTACACCTTC	CAIKFQDGYTF
TRBD1	TRBV7-9	TRBJ2-2	-	TGTGCCAGCAGCTTCGACAGGGCGAACACCGGGGAGCTGTTTTTT	CASSFDRANTGELFF
-	TRBV28	TRBJ2-7	-	TGTGCCAGCAGAATACAGGGATACGAGCAGTACTTC	CASRIQGYEQYF
-	TRBV4-3	TRBJ2-7	few	TGCGCCAGCAGCCCCGACAGGTCGTTCGAGCAGTACTTC	CASSPDRSFEQYF
-	TRBV30	TRBJ2-7	few	TGTGCCTGGAGTTGGGCAGGACCCTACGAGCAGTACTTC	CAWSWAGPYEQYF
-	TRBV28	TRBJ2-1	-	TGTGCCAGCAGTTGGGGGCTTGAGCAGTTCTTC	CASSWGLEQFF
-	TRBV10-3	TRBJ1-2	few	TGTGCCATCAGTCGCCCCGCTGGGGTGGCGGGTGGCTACACCTTC	CAISRPAGVAGGYTF
-	TRBV2	TRBJ2-2	few	TGTGCCAGCAGCAGGGAGTGGAACACCGGGGAGCTGTTTTTT	CASSREWNTGELFF
-	TRBV29-1	TRBJ2-7	-	TGCAGCGTAGTCACCAAACCCCCTATAGGGTACGAGCAGTACTTC	CSVVTKPPIGYEQYF
-	TRBV4-2	TRBJ2-4	-	TGTGCCAGCAGCCGACGAGGCGGGGAAAACATTCAGTACTTC	CASSRRGGENIQYF
-	TRBV6-5	TRBJ2-7	-	TGTGCCAGCAGCCGAGGCGGTTACGAGCAGTACTTC	CASSRGGYEQYF
TRBD2	TRBV6-5	TRBJ2-3	-	TGTGCCAGCACCACACTAGCGGGGGTCATAGATACGCAGTATTTT	CASTTLAGVIDTQYF
TRBD1	TRBV7-9	TRBJ1-4	few	TGTGCCAGCAGCTTTCGGGACAGTGAAAAACTGTTTTTT	CASSFRDSEKLFF
TRBD2	TRBV14	TRBJ2-1	few	TGTGCCAGCAGCCAATATTCACTAGCGGGAACCTACAATGAGCAGTTCTTC	CASSQYSLAGTYNEQFF
TRBD1	TRBV29-1	TRBJ2-7	few	TGCAGCGTTGCAGGGGGCGAGCAGTACTTC	CSVAGGEQYF
-	TRBV7-9	TRBJ2-7	-	TGTGCCAGCCCATCGGCTCGAAAGGAGCAGTACTTC	CASPSARKEQYF
-	TRBV30	TRBJ2-5	-	TGTGCCTGGAGTAACCAGATCAGGACCCAGTACTTC	CAWSNQIRTQYF
-	TRBV6-5	TRBJ1-1	few	TGTGCCAGCAGTTACTCTATGCCGTCTCCGGGGGAAGCTTTCTTT	CASSYSMPSPGEAFF
TRBD1	TRBV5-1	TRBJ1-4	few	TGCGCCAGCAGCGTGGCCACGGGACAGGGTTTTGAAAAACTGTTTTTT	CASSVATGQGFEKLFF
TRBD2	TRBV28	TRBJ2-1	few	TGTGCCAGCAGTGGGACTAGCGGGGGGCCGAGCTCCTACAATGAGCAGTTCTTC	CASSGTSGGPSSYNEQFF
-	TRBV4-2	TRBJ2-5	-	TGTGCCAGCACCCCGGGCCAAGCAGGGAGAGAGACCCAGTACTTC	CASTPGQAGRETQYF
TRBD2	TRBV28	TRBJ2-3	-	TGTGCCGCTTCTAGCGGGGGTGTCGCAGATACGCAGTATTTT	CAASSGGVADTQYF
-	TRBV27	TRBJ2-3	-	TGTGCCAGCAGTTTATCGCGGGGTCTTCGGGGCACAGATACGCAGTATTTT	CASSLSRGLRGTDTQYF
TRBD2	TRBV10-3	TRBJ2-2	-	TGTGCCATCAGTGTAGCGGGAGGGGACACCGGGGAGCTGTTTTTT	CAISVAGGDTGELFF